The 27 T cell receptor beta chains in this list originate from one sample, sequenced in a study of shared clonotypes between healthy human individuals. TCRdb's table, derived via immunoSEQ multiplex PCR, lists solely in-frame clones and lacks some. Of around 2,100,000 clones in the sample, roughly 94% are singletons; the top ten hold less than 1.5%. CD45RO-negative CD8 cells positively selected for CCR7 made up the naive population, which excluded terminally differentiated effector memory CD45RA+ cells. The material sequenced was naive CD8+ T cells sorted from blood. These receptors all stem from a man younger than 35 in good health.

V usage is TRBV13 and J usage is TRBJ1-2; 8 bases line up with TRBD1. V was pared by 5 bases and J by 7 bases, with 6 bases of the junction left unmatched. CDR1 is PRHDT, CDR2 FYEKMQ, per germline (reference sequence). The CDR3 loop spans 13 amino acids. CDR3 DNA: TGTGCCAGCAGCCCCGGACAGGGAGCTGGCTACACCTTC. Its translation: CASSPGQGAGYTF.

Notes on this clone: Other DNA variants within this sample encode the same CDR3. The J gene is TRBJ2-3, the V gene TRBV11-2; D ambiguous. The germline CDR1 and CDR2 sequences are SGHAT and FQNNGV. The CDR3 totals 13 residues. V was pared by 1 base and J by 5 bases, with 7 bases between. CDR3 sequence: CASSLGFGDTQYF. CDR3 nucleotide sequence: TGTGCCAGCAGCTTAGGTTTCGGAGATACGCAGTATTTT.

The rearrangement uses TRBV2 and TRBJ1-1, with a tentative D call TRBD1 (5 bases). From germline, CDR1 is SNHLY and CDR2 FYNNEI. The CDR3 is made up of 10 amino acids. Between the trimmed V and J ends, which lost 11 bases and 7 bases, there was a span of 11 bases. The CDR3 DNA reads TGTGCCCTTTGGGACGGTGAAGCTTTCTTT. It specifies CALWDGEAFF.

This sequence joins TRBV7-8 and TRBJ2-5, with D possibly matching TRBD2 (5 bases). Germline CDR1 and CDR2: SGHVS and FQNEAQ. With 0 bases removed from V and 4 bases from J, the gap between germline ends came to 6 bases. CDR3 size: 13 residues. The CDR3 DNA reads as TGTGCCAGCAGCTTAGCCGCGGGAGAGACCCAGTACTTC. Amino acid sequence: CASSLAAGETQYF. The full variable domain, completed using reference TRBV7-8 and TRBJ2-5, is GAGVSQSPRYKVAKRGQDVALRCDPISGHVSLFWYQQALGQGPEFLTYFQNEAQLDKSGLPSDRFFAERPEGSVSTLKIQRTQQEDSAVYLCASSLAAGETQYFGPGTRLLVL.

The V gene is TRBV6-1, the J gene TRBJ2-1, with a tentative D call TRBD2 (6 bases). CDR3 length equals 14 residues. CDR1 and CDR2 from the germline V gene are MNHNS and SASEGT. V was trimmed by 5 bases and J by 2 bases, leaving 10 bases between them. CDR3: CASSKWEAYNEQFF. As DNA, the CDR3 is TGTGCCAGCAGTAAGTGGGAGGCCTACAATGAGCAGTTCTTC.

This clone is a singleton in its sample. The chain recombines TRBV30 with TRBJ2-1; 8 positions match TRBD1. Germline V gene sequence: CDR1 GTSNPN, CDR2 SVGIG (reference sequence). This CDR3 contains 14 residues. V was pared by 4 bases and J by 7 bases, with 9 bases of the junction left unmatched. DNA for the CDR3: TGTGCCTGGACTGATCGGGACAGGAAAAATGAGCAGTTCTTC. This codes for CAWTDRDRKNEQFF.

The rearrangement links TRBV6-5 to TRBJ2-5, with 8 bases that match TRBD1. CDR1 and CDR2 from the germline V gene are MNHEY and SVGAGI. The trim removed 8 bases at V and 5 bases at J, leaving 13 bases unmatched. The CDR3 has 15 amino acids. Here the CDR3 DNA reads TGTGCCAGCCGTACAGGGGGAGTCGGATTGGAGACCCAGTACTTC. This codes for CASRTGGVGLETQYF.

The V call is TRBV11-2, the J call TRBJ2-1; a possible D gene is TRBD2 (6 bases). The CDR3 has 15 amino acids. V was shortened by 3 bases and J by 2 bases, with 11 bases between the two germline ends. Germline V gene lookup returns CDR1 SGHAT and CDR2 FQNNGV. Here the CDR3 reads CASSFEAGPYNEQFF. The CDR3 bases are TGTGCCAGCAGCTTTGAAGCGGGCCCCTACAATGAGCAGTTCTTC.

The CDR3 DNA follows: TGTGCCAGCAGCTTGAGGTCCCAGGGAGGGAATCAGCCCCAGCATTTT. Its translation is CASSLRSQGGNQPQHF. This rearrangement joins TRBV5-6 to TRBJ1-5, with D possibly matching TRBD1 (5 bases). This CDR3 is built from 16 residues. The V and J ends lost 1 base and 4 bases respectively, with 15 bases between them. Germline CDR1 reads SGHDT; CDR2 reads YYEEEE.

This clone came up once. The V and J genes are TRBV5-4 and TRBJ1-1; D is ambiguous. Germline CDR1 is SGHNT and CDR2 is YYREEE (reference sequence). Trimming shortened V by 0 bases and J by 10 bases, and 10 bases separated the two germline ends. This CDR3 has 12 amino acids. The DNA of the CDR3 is TGTGCCAGCAGCTTGGGTGGCGGTGTAGCTTTCTTT. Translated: CASSLGGGVAFF.

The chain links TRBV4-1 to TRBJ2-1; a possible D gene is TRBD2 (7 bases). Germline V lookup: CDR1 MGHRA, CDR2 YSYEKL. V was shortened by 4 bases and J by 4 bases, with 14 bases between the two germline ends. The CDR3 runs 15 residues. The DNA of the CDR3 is TGCGCCAGCAGCCCCCAAGGGGGGGATTACAATGAGCAGTTCTTC. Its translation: CASSPQGGDYNEQFF.

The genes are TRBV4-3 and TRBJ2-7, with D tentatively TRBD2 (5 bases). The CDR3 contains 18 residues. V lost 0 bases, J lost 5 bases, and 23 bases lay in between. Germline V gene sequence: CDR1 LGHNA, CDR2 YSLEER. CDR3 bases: TGCGCCAGCAGCCAAGATCGATGGGGTGGGAGAGGAGAAGACGAGCAGTACTTC. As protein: CASSQDRWGGRGEDEQYF.

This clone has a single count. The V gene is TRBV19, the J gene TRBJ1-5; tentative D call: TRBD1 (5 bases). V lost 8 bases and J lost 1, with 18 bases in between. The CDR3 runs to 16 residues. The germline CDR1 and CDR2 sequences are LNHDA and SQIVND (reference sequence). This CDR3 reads CASSTQGVGSNQPQHF. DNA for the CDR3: TGTGCCAGTTCTACCCAGGGAGTAGGGAGCAATCAGCCCCAGCATTTT.

CDR3 loop: CASSVHRGLAGELFF. CDR3 nucleotide sequence: TGTGCCAGCAGCGTCCACAGGGGGCTAGCCGGGGAGCTGTTTTTT. The chain uses TRBV9 and TRBJ2-2, with 9 bases fitting TRBD1. The CDR3 spans 15 residues. Germline values: CDR1 SGDLS, CDR2 YYNGEE. The trim removed 2 bases at V and 6 bases at J, leaving 5 bases unmatched.

The chain's CDR3 is CASSYFQGDQETQYF. CDR3 nucleotide sequence: TGTGCCAGCAGTTACTTTCAGGGGGATCAAGAGACCCAGTACTTC. The chain is built from TRBV6-5 and TRBJ2-5; 7 nucleotides line up with TRBD1. Germline V gene lookup returns CDR1 MNHEY and CDR2 SVGAGI. The CDR3 is made up of 15 amino acids. The V gene end was trimmed by 1 base and the J gene end by 2 bases; junction bases not matched to a gene: 4.

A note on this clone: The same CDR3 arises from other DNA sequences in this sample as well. The CDR3 sequence is CASSQVSSYEQYF. In DNA, the CDR3 is TGCGCCAGCAGCCAAGTAAGTTCCTACGAGCAGTACTTC. The chain uses TRBV4-1 and TRBJ2-7, with no clear D. This CDR3 contains 13 residues. In germline, CDR1 is MGHRA, CDR2 YSYEKL. Trimming shortened V by 1 base and J by 1 base, and 5 bases separated the two germline ends.

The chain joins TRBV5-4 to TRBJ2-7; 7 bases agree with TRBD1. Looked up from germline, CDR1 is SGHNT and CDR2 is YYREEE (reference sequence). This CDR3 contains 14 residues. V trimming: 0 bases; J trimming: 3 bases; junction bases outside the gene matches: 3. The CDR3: CASSLDRGNYEQYF. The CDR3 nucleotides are TGTGCCAGCAGCTTGGACAGGGGCAACTACGAGCAGTACTTC.

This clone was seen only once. CDR3 residues: CASSGGGKLFF. The CDR3 coding sequence is TGTGCCAGCAGCGGTGGAGGGAAACTGTTTTTT. V is TRBV5-6 and J is TRBJ1-4; no firm D call. Germline-derived CDR1 and CDR2 are SGHDT and YYEEEE. This CDR3 contains 11 residues. Trimming stripped 4 bases from V and 11 bases from J, with 9 bases between.

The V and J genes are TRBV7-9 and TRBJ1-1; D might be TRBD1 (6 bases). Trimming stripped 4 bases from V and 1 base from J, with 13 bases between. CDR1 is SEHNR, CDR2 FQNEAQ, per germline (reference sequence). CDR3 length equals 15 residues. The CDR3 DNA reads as TGTGCCAGCAGCTCCTGGACAGTAAAGAACACTGAAGCTTTCTTT. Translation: CASSSWTVKNTEAFF.

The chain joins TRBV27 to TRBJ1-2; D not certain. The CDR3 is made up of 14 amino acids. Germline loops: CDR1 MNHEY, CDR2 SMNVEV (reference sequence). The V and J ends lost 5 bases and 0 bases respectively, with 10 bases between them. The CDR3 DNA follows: TGTGCCAGCAGTGAGACGGCAACTAACTATGGCTACACCTTC. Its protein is CASSETATNYGYTF.

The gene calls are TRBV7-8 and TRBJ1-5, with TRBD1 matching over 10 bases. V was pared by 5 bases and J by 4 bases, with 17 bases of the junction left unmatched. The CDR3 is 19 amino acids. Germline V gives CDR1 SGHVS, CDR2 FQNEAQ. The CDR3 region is CASSLYGTGAMGYNQPQHF. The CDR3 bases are TGTGCCAGCAGCCTGTACGGGACAGGGGCAATGGGTTATAATCAGCCCCAGCATTTT.

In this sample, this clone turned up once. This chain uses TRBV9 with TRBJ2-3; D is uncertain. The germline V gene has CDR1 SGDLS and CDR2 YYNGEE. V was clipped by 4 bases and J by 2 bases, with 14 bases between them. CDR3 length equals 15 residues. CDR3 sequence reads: CASSPNGRITDTQYF. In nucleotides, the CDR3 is TGTGCCAGCAGCCCTAATGGACGCATCACAGATACGCAGTATTTT.

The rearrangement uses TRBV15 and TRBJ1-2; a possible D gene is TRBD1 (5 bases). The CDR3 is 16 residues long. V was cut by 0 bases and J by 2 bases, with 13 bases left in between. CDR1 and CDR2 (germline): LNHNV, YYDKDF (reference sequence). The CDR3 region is CATSRDSWGGNYGYTF. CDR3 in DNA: TGTGCCACCAGCAGAGATTCTTGGGGGGGAAACTATGGCTACACCTTC. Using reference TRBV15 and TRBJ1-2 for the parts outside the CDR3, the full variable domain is DAMVIQNPRYQVTQFGKPVTLSCSQTLNHNVMYWYQQKSSQAPKLLFHYYDKDFNNEADTPDNFQSRRPNTSFCFLDIRSPGLGDTAMYLCATSRDSWGGNYGYTFGSGTRLTVV.

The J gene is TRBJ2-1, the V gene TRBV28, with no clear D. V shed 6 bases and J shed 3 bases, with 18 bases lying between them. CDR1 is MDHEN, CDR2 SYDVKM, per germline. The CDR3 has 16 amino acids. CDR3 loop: CASSLSVNMGYNEQFF. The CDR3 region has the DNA TGTGCCAGCAGCTTAAGCGTTAATATGGGCTACAATGAGCAGTTCTTC.

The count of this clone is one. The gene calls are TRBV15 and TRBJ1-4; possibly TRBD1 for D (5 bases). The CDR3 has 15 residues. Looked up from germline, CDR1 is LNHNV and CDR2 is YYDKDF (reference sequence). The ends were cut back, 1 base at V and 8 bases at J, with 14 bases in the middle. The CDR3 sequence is CATSRVRARGEKLFF. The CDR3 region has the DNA TGTGCCACCAGCAGAGTCCGGGCCCGGGGGGAAAAACTGTTTTTT.

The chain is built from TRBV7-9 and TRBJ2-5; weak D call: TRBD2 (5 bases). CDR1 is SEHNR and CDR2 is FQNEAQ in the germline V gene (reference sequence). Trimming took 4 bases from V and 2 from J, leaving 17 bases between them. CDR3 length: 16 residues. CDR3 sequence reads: CASSSLSILGQETQYF. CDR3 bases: TGTGCCAGCAGCTCCCTATCCATACTAGGACAAGAGACCCAGTACTTC.

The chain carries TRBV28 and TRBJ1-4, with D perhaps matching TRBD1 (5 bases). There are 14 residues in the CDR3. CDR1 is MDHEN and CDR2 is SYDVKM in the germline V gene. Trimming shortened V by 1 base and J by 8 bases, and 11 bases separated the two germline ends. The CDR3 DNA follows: TGTGCCAGCAGTTTATTGGGGGAAGTGGAAAAACTGTTTTTT. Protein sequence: CASSLLGEVEKLFF.